The sequence of this T cell receptor beta chain was determined in a study of blood T cell repertoires in COVID-19. The wider study: Some COVID-19 samples were acute and others convalescent; all came from the United States, Italy and Spain. From T cells, B-cell-depleted T cells, or PBMCs came the material, which was cDNA or gDNA.

CDR1 and CDR2 from the germline V gene are LGHNA and YSLEER. The V gene lost 0 bases and the J gene lost 2 bases, with 14 bases spanning the gap. The CDR3 totals 16 residues. Under the authors' procedure: By means of reference gene primer amplification, nucleated cell counts were estimated. Clones were read by immunoSEQ multiplex PCR, and TCRdb kept only the in-frame ones, dropping some. That table is the source of V, J and clone size, and D and trimming were worked out from the DNA. The repertoire holds about 200,000 clones, with around 86% as singletons. This clonotype was sampled from a human donor in a cohort sampled during active COVID-19. This chain joins TRBV4-3 and TRBJ2-7, with D perhaps matching TRBD2 (5 bases). Input material: peripheral blood. For the CDR3, the DNA is TGCGCCAGCAGCCAAGATCAATCGGTGGGAGCCTACGAGCAGTACTTC. As protein: CASSQDQSVGAYEQYF.